Listed below are T cell receptor beta chains from one sample, sequenced in a study of blood T cell repertoires in COVID-19. Clones were sequenced by immunoSEQ multiplex PCR, and TCRdb holds only the in-frame ones, with some missing. The table lists approximately 24,000 clones, 87% of them singletons. Sequenced material: peripheral blood. The receptors shown here come from a human donor with active COVID-19. The donor label of this sample is uncertain. Both conserved end residues are part of each CDR3. Fields, in order: CDR3 length, D gene, J gene, clone size, V gene, CDR3 protein, CDR3 DNA. D genes are given only for firm matches. Clone size, where shown, is once, few, many, or a class for clones that have expanded.

CDR3 length: 13
D gene: .
J gene: TRBJ2-5
clone size: .
V gene: TRBV2
CDR3 protein: CASSPLTGETQYF
CDR3 DNA: TGTGCCAGCAGTCCCCTGACTGGGGAGACCCAGTACTTC

CDR3 length: 14
D gene: .
J gene: TRBJ1-1
clone size: .
V gene: TRBV9
CDR3 protein: CASSVKRAATEAFF
CDR3 DNA: TGTGCCAGCAGCGTAAAGAGGGCGGCGACTGAAGCTTTCTTT

CDR3 length: 15
D gene: .
J gene: TRBJ1-5
clone size: once
V gene: TRBV28
CDR3 protein: CASSVQGWSNQPQHF
CDR3 DNA: TGTGCCAGCAGTGTCCAGGGGTGGAGCAATCAGCCCCAGCATTTT

CDR3 length: 17
D gene: TRBD1
J gene: TRBJ2-1
clone size: .
V gene: TRBV5-1
CDR3 protein: CASSDPAGGLSYNEQFF
CDR3 DNA: TGCGCCAGCAGTGATCCGGCAGGGGGCCTCTCCTACAATGAGCAGTTCTTC

CDR3 length: 17
D gene: .
J gene: TRBJ2-3
clone size: .
V gene: TRBV4-3
CDR3 protein: CASSQEAIVSRTDTQYF
CDR3 DNA: TGCGCCAGCAGCCAAGAAGCCATCGTCTCCCGAACAGATACGCAGTATTTT

CDR3 length: 15
D gene: TRBD1
J gene: TRBJ2-1
clone size: .
V gene: TRBV11-3
CDR3 protein: CASSSRDRSPNEQFF
CDR3 DNA: TGTGCCAGCAGCTCCCGGGACAGGTCCCCTAATGAGCAGTTCTTC

CDR3 length: 15
D gene: .
J gene: TRBJ1-6
clone size: .
V gene: TRBV9
CDR3 protein: CASSEEGRVNSPLHF
CDR3 DNA: TGTGCCAGCAGCGAGGAGGGGCGGGTTAATTCACCCCTCCACTTT

CDR3 length: 12
D gene: .
J gene: TRBJ1-1
clone size: .
V gene: TRBV6-5
CDR3 protein: CATIGTPRWAFF
CDR3 DNA: TGTGCCACCATAGGGACACCACGATGGGCTTTCTTT

CDR3 length: 16
D gene: TRBD2
J gene: TRBJ2-3
clone size: .
V gene: TRBV6-5
CDR3 protein: CASSYGSSGRGDTQYF
CDR3 DNA: TGTGCCAGCAGTTACGGATCTAGCGGGAGAGGAGATACGCAGTATTTT

CDR3 length: 17
D gene: TRBD2
J gene: TRBJ2-7
clone size: .
V gene: TRBV19
CDR3 protein: CASSMDGLAGGVEEQYF
CDR3 DNA: TGTGCCAGTAGTATGGATGGACTAGCGGGAGGAGTAGAGGAGCAGTACTTC

CDR3 length: 15
D gene: .
J gene: TRBJ1-2
clone size: .
V gene: TRBV5-6
CDR3 protein: CASSLMRTYGYGYTF
CDR3 DNA: TGTGCCAGCAGCTTGATGCGGACATACGGCTATGGCTACACCTTC

CDR3 length: 16
D gene: TRBD1
J gene: TRBJ1-2
clone size: .
V gene: TRBV7-9
CDR3 protein: CASSLAQGTANYGYTF
CDR3 DNA: TGTGCCAGCAGCTTAGCGCAAGGGACAGCTAACTATGGCTACACCTTC

CDR3 length: 13
D gene: TRBD1
J gene: TRBJ2-3
clone size: .
V gene: TRBV30
CDR3 protein: CAWSPGGTDTQYF
CDR3 DNA: TGTGCCTGGAGTCCAGGGGGAACAGATACGCAGTATTTT

CDR3 length: 15
D gene: .
J gene: TRBJ2-1
clone size: .
V gene: TRBV6-6
CDR3 protein: CASRGLLISYNEQFF
CDR3 DNA: TGTGCCAGCAGGGGACTCCTCATCTCCTACAATGAGCAGTTCTTC

CDR3 length: 16
D gene: .
J gene: TRBJ1-2
clone size: .
V gene: TRBV23-1
CDR3 protein: CASSQSPLIANYGYTF
CDR3 DNA: TGCGCCAGCAGTCAATCGCCTTTGATAGCTAACTATGGCTACACCTTC

CDR3 length: 14
D gene: .
J gene: TRBJ2-2
clone size: .
V gene: TRBV9
CDR3 protein: CASSVSQGSGELFF
CDR3 DNA: TGTGCCAGCAGCGTTAGTCAGGGGTCCGGGGAGCTGTTTTTT

CDR3 length: 16
D gene: .
J gene: TRBJ1-6
clone size: once
V gene: TRBV6-4
CDR3 protein: CASSENGQSFNSPLHF
CDR3 DNA: TGTGCCAGCAGTGAGAATGGGCAGAGCTTTAATTCACCCCTCCACTTT

CDR3 length: 14
D gene: .
J gene: TRBJ2-2
clone size: .
V gene: TRBV19
CDR3 protein: CASRGALNTGELFF
CDR3 DNA: TGTGCCAGTAGGGGGGCTCTGAACACCGGGGAGCTGTTTTTT

CDR3 length: 15
D gene: TRBD2
J gene: TRBJ2-3
clone size: .
V gene: TRBV9
CDR3 protein: CASSASGGSTDTQYF
CDR3 DNA: TGTGCCAGCAGCGCTAGCGGGGGTAGCACAGATACGCAGTATTTT

CDR3 length: 13
D gene: .
J gene: TRBJ1-2
clone size: .
V gene: TRBV6-2/TRBV6-3
CDR3 protein: CASSYFTYYGYTF
CDR3 DNA: TGTGCCAGCAGTTATTTTACATACTATGGCTACACCTTC

CDR3 length: 15
D gene: TRBD2
J gene: TRBJ2-3
clone size: few
V gene: TRBV29-1
CDR3 protein: CTPSGGLPSTDTQYF
CDR3 DNA: TGCACCCCTAGCGGGGGGTTACCTAGCACAGATACGCAGTATTTT

CDR3 length: 16
D gene: .
J gene: TRBJ1-6
clone size: .
V gene: TRBV2
CDR3 protein: CASSEGQGTGNSPLHF
CDR3 DNA: TGTGCCAGCAGTGAAGGGCAGGGCACAGGAAATTCACCCCTCCACTTT

CDR3 length: 14
D gene: TRBD1
J gene: TRBJ2-7
clone size: .
V gene: TRBV2
CDR3 protein: CASQTGGSSYEQYF
CDR3 DNA: TGTGCCAGCCAAACAGGGGGGAGCTCCTACGAGCAGTACTTC